These 3 T cell receptor beta chains were sequenced from one sample in a study of Ad26.COV2.S vaccination and SARS-CoV-2 variants. As to treatment: some 20 received Ad26.COV2.S at low or high dose, single or two shots; roughly five received placebo; per-sample allocation not given. Sampling was performed 63 days after the first vaccine or placebo injection. Sequenced by immunoSEQ multiplex PCR; TCRdb stores in-frame clones only, minus some. The sample shows about 350,000 clones, about 88% of them seen only once. This specimen was peripheral blood, taken in a trial of Ad26.COV2.S vaccine versus placebo. The source is a person aged 18-65 years who received the Ad26.COV2.S COVID-19 vaccine or a placebo.

The rearrangement joins TRBV6-5 to TRBJ1-1; unclear D gene. Germline CDR1 reads MNHEY; CDR2 reads SVGAGI. The CDR3 has 13 residues. V gave up 4 bases and J gave up 7 bases, with 13 bases separating them. The CDR3 is CASSSPDRGEAFF. DNA for the CDR3: TGTGCCAGCAGTTCACCCGATCGAGGTGAAGCTTTCTTT.

The gene calls are TRBV11-2 and TRBJ2-7, with D perhaps matching TRBD1 (6 bases). Germline CDR1 is SGHAT and CDR2 is FQNNGV. The CDR3 runs 15 residues. V lost 5 bases to trimming and J lost 3 bases, with 17 bases between them. The CDR3 reads CASSEDRSANYEQYF. The DNA of the CDR3 is TGTGCCAGCAGCGAGGACAGATCGGCTAACTACGAGCAGTACTTC.

V gene TRBV6-1 combines with J gene TRBJ1-6, with unresolved D. Germline V gives CDR1 MNHNS, CDR2 SASEGT. The CDR3 is 16 residues long. V gave up 5 bases and J gave up 4 bases, with 15 bases separating them. The CDR3 spells CASSKGGRDYNSPLHF. CDR3 bases: TGTGCCAGCAGTAAAGGCGGGCGGGATTATAATTCACCCCTCCACTTT.